This T cell receptor beta chain stems from a study of shared clonotypes between healthy human individuals (dated by TCRdb to the early 2020s). Regarding the research as a whole: The cohort included three men and a couple of women between 18 and 49 years of age. Per donor, three plates each were used for CD4 naive and CD4 memory, two for CD8 naive, and one for CD8 memory. The study deeply sequenced blood TCR repertoires of roughly five healthy adults to estimate repertoire size and the extent of clonotype sharing between individuals. Libraries were prepared and TCR repertoires were sequenced by different laboratories using diverse techniques, in order to increase sequencing depth and limit assay-specific biases. Each donor's leukapheresis produced roughly between about 0.8 and 10 billion PBMCs. The study at large found these results: Pairwise subsampling led to the expectation that sequencing depth would affect the degree of clonotype sharing among donors. Naive subsets generally had larger estimated clonotype richness than memory subsets. About 5% of naive CD4, 3.5% of naive CD8, about 2.4% of memory CD4, and 0.35% to 0.4% of memory CD8 clonotypes were shared across a few donors. Higher generation probabilities were observed for clonotypes shared by all four sorted-subset donors than for non-shared clonotypes. Rarefaction of sorted-subset datasets indicated incomplete sequencing despite the large sequencing depth. Sampling was limited to blood, and TCR repertoires in tissue likely differ from TCR repertoires in blood. Because the study included a small number of donors, the genetic and exposure-history diversity represented was limited.

Using the deep immunoSEQ assay, multiplex PCR amplified TCR CDR3 regions from genomic DNA. Genomic DNA extracted from each cell subset was distributed evenly over all wells of several immunoSEQ 96-well plates, and each plate served as one replicate. For sorted subsets, around 200 ng genomic DNA, equal to 30,000 or so T cell genomes, was loaded into each replicate PCR. Purified libraries were quantified with a Qubit 3.0 fluorometer, sized on a Bioanalyzer 2100, and re-quantified with the KAPA Library Quantification kit. Each immunoSEQ 96-well plate was sequenced on its own single-read 150-cycle Illumina NextSeq 550 flow cell. The authors' pipeline ran thus. Because the immunoSEQ output included only junctional sequences and no quality scores, the filtering could not be the same as the filtering used for full-length reads. Sequences were annotated with PyIR, a Python wrapper for IgBLAST v1.9, and V/J genes and CDR3 were assigned using IMGT germline references. Reads were filtered out if the reads had weak V/J assignments (E-value above 1e-6), no CDR3, stop codons, out-of-frame junctions, or ambiguous translated residues. V3J clonotypes were defined by identical inferred V gene, J gene, and CDR3 amino acid sequence. Percentage overlap between repertoires was calculated by dividing the number of shared unique clonotypes by the size of the smaller repertoire. Three approaches were used to assess repertoire richness: RTK rarefaction, the Chao1 estimator, and Recon v2.1 estimates of unobserved clonotypes. For all TCRbeta clonotypes obtained by the gDNA method from a few donors, generation probabilities were computed with OLGA. The table comes from immuneACCESS by way of TCRdb, which keeps in-frame sequences with V and J called. Part of the clones is missing from these tables; in studies checked, under half for an unresolved V gene and the rest for unknown reasons. V, J and clone size are those of that table, while D and trimming were read from the DNA. This sample holds almost 750,000 clones; 72% were observed only once. The ten biggest clones cover about 1.8% of the sample.

Concerning this clone itself: The antigen it recognizes is unknown. Base qualities are missing; no much larger clone stands one base away.

Healthy HIV-negative adults with no recently reported acute infections or vaccinations were included as donors. Every donor was a Caucasian adult residing in Nashville, Tennessee, USA. CD4+ T cells were enriched through magnetic negative selection, after which naive cells were positively selected on CD45RA and the remaining negative fraction served as the memory subset. After blood collection by leukapheresis, PBMCs were isolated using Ficoll-Histopaque density gradient centrifugation and then cryopreserved in the vapor phase of liquid nitrogen. Analytical flow cytometry was used to check the purity and quantity of every magnetically sorted T cell population. From each sorted fraction, genomic DNA was isolated and quantified by UV absorbance on a Nanodrop 2000c. From a lookup of the germline V gene, CDR1 and CDR2 are KGHSH and LQKENI. A distance of 11 bases separates the germline ends of V and J, which lose 6 bases and 2 bases respectively. Including cysteine and phenylalanine, the CDR3 has 13 amino acids. CDR3 DNA is the only sequence kept; it has 39 bases, read in frame from the first base.

What was sequenced was memory CD4+ T cells sorted from blood. The cell subset or site tag for this specimen amounts to: CD45RA-negative fraction. The receptor was isolated from a woman aged 30 to 39 in good health. Here the chain combines TRBV18 and TRBJ2-7; too little of a D gene remains to name it. Here is the DNA: TGTGCCAGCTCGTTTCGAGAGCCCTACGAGCAGTACTTC. It specifies CASSFREPYEQYF.